This T cell receptor (beta chain) was sequenced in a study of PD-1 blockade in mismatch repair-deficient tumors. Assay used: immunoSEQ multiplex PCR; TCRdb lists only in-frame clones, some missing. The sample lists about 79,000 clones; roughly 80% were seen once. The CDR3 is 15 amino acids. Trimming took off 6 bases at V and 4 bases at J, with 16 bases between the two ends. CDR1 and CDR2 (germline): ENHRY, SYGVKD. The chain couples TRBV10-3 to TRBJ1-3; tentatively, D is TRBD1 (5 bases). The sample here was peripheral blood, taken 44 weeks after starting pembrolizumab. The receptor comes from an adult with mismatch repair-deficient cancer. The CDR3 sequence: CAIRGGTNGGNTIYF. CDR3 coding DNA: TGTGCCATCAGGGGGGGGACGAACGGCGGAAACACCATATATTTT.